This T cell receptor (beta chain) stems from a study of blood T cell repertoires in COVID-19. The wider study: In each case, the material was cDNA or gDNA derived from T cells, B-cell-depleted T cells, or PBMCs.

The CDR3 has 14 residues. From germline, CDR1 is MNHEY and CDR2 SVGAGI. V shed 6 bases, J shed 10 bases, and the junction held 9 bases outside the gene matches. Profiled with immunoSEQ multiplex PCR; TCRdb holds only in-frame clones, not every one. The data show more than 95,000 clones, about 92% seen once. This TCR was sampled from a woman older than 75 in a cohort sampled during active COVID-19. Sequences were obtained from peripheral blood. This chain links TRBV6-5 with TRBJ2-1; 10 bases line up with TRBD2. CDR3 sequence (DNA): TGTGCCAGCAGCGAGCGGGGGGGCCTGCGGGAGCAGTTCTTC. Protein sequence: CASSERGGLREQFF.